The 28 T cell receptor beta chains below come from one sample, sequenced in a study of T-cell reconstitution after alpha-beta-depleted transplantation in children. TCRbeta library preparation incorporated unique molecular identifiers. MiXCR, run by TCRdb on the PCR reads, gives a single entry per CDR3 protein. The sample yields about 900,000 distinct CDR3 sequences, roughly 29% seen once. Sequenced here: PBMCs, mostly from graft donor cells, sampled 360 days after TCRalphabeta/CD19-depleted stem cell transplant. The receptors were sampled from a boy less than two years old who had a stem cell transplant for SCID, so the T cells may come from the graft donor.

In nucleotides, the CDR3 is TGTGCCAGCAGCGTAGCAGCGGGAGGGGCTGAGCAGTTCTTC. Encoded protein: CASSVAAGGAEQFF. This chain links TRBV9 with TRBJ2-1; 10 nucleotides agree with TRBD2. This CDR3 region has 14 residues. The germline V gene encodes CDR1 SGDLS and CDR2 YYNGEE. V gave up 0 bases and J gave up 9 bases; unmatched junction bases: 3. The whole variable domain, filled in from reference TRBV9 and TRBJ2-1, reads DSGVTQTPKHLITATGQRVTLRCSPRSGDLSVYWYQQSLDQGLQFLIQYYNGEERAKGNILERFSAQQFPDLHSELNLSSLELGDSALYFCASSVAAGGAEQFFGPGTRLTVL.

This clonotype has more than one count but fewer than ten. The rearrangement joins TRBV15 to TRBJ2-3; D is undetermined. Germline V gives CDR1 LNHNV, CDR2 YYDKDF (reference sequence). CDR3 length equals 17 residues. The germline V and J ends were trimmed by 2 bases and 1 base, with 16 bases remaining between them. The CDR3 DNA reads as TGTGCCACCAGCAGATACCATCTTACCTCCGGCACAGATACGCAGTATTTT. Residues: CATSRYHLTSGTDTQYF.

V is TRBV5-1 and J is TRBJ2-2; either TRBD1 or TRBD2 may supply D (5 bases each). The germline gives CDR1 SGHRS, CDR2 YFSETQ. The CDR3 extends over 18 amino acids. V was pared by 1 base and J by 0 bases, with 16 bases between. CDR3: CASSLPGGRVTNTGELFF. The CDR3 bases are TGCGCCAGCAGCTTGCCTGGGGGTCGGGTAACGAACACCGGGGAGCTGTTTTTT.

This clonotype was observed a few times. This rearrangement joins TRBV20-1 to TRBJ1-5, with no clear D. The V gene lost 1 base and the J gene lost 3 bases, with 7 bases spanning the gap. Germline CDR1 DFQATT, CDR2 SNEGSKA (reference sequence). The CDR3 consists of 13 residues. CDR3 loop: CSARGYDNQPQHF. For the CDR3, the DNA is TGCAGTGCTAGAGGGTACGACAATCAGCCCCAGCATTTT.

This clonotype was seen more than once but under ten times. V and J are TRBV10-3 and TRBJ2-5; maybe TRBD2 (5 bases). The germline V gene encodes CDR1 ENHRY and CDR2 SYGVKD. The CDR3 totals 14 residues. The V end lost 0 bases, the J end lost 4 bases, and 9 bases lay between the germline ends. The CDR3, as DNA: TGTGCCATCAGTGAGTCCTCTAGCCTAGAGACCCAGTACTTC. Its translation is CAISESSSLETQYF.

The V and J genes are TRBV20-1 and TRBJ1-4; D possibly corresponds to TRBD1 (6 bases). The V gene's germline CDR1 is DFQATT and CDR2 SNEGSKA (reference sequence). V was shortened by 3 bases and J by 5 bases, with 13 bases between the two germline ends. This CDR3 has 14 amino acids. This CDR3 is CSASAGALNEKLFF. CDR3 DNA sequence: TGCAGTGCTAGTGCGGGGGCGTTGAATGAAAAACTGTTTTTT.

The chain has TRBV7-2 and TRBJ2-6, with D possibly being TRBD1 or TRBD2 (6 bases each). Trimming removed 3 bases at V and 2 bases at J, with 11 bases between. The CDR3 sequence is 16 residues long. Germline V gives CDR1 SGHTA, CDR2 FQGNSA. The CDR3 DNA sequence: TGTGCCAGCAGCTTTGGAGGGGGGCCTGGGGCCAACGTCCTGACTTTC. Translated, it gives CASSFGGGPGANVLTF.

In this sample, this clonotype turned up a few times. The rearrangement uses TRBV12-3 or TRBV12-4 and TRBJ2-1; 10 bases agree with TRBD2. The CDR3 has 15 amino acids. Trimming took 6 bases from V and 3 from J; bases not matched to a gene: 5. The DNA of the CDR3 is TGTGCCAGCAGGGGTAGCGGGGGGATCTACAATGAGCAGTTCTTC. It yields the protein CASRGSGGIYNEQFF.

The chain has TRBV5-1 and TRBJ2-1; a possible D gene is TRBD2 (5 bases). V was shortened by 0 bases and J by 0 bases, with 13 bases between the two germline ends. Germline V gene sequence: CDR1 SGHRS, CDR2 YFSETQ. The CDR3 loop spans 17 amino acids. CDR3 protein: CASSLAGVGSSYNEQFF. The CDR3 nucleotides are TGCGCCAGCAGCTTGGCCGGGGTTGGGAGCTCCTACAATGAGCAGTTCTTC.

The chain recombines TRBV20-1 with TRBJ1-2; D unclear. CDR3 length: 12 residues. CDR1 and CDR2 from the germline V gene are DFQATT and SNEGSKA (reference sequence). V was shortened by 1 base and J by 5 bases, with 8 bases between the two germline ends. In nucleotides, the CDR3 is TGCAGTGCTAGAGGCACCTCATATGGCTACACCTTC. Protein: CSARGTSYGYTF.

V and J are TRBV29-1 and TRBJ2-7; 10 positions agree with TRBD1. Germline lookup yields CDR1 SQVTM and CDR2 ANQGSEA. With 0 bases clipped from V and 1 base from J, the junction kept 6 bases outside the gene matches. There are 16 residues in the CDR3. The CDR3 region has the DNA TGCAGCGTTGAAGACCCAGGACAGGGGGGTTCCTACGAGCAGTACTTC. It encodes CSVEDPGQGGSYEQYF.

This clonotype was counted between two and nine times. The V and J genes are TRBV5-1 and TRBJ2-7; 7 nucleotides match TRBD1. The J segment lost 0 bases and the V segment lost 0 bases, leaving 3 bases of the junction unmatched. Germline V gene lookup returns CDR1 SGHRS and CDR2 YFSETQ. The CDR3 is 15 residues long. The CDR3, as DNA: TGCGCCAGCAGCTTGGGGACAGGAGTCTCCTACGAGCAGTACTTC. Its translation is CASSLGTGVSYEQYF. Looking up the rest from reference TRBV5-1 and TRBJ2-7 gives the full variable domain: KAGVTQTPRYLIKTRGQQVTLSCSPISGHRSVSWYQQTPGQGLQFLFEYFSETQRNKGNFPGRFSGRQFSNSRSEMNVSTLELGDSALYLCASSLGTGVSYEQYFGPGTRLTVT.

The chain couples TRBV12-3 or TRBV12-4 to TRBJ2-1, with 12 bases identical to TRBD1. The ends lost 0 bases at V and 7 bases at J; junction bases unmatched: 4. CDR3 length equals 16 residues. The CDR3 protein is CASSLAPGQGANEQFF. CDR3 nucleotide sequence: TGTGCCAGCAGTTTAGCTCCGGGACAGGGGGCGAATGAGCAGTTCTTC.

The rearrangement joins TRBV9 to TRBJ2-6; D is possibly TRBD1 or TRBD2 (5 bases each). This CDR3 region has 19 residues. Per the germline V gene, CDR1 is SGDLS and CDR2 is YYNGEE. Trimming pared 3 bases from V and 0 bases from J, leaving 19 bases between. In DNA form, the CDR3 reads TGTGCCAGCAGCGCCCGTTGGGGGTATCCCCTCTCTGGGGCCAACGTCCTGACTTTC. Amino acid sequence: CASSARWGYPLSGANVLTF.

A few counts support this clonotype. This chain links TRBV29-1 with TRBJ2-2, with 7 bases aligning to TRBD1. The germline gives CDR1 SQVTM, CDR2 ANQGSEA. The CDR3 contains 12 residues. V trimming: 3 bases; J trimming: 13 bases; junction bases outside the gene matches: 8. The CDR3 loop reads CSVEGNRGTLFF. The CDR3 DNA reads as TGCAGCGTTGAGGGAAACAGGGGTACGCTGTTTTTT.

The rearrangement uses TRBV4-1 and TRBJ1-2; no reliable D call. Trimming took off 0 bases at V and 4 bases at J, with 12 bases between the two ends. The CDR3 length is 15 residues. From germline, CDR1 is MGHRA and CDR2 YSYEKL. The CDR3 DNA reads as TGCGCCAGCAGCCAAGAAAACAGATTCTTCTATGGCTACACCTTC. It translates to CASSQENRFFYGYTF.

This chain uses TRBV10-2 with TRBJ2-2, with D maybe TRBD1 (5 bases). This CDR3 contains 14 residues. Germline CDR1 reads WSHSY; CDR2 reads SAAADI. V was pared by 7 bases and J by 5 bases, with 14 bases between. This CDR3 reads CASKVQGSTGELFF. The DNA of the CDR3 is TGCGCCAGCAAAGTGCAGGGATCGACCGGGGAGCTGTTTTTT.

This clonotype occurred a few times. The DNA for the CDR3 is TGTGCCAGCAGTTTAGCGACTACAGGGAGTACGATCGAGCAGTACTTC. This codes for CASSLATTGSTIEQYF. The V call is TRBV12-3 or TRBV12-4, the J call TRBJ2-7; D is perhaps TRBD1 (6 bases). The CDR3 is made up of 16 amino acids. The V end lost 0 bases, the J end lost 6 bases, and 18 bases lay between the germline ends.

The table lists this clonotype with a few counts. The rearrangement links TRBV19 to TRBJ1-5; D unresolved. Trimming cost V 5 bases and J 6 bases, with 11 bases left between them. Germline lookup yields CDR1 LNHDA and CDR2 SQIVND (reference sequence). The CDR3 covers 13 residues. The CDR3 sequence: CASSGQSGQPQHF. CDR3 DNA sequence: TGTGCCAGTAGTGGGCAGTCCGGTCAGCCCCAGCATTTT.

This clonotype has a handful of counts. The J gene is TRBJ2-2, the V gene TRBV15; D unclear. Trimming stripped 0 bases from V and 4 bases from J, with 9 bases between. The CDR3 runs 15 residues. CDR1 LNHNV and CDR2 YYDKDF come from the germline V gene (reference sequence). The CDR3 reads CATSRDPQPTGELFF. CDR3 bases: TGTGCCACCAGCAGAGATCCACAGCCCACCGGGGAGCTGTTTTTT.

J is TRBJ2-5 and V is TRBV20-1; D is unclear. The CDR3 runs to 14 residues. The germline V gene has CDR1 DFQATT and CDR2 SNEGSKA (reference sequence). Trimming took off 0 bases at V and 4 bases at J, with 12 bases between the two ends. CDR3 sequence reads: CSARDQRPPETQYF. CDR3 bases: TGCAGTGCTAGAGATCAGCGTCCCCCAGAGACCCAGTACTTC.

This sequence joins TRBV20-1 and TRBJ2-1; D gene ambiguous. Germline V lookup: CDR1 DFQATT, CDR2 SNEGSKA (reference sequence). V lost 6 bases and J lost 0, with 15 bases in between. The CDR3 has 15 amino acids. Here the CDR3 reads CSARSDPSSYNEQFF. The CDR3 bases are TGCAGTGCGCGATCTGACCCCAGCTCCTACAATGAGCAGTTCTTC.

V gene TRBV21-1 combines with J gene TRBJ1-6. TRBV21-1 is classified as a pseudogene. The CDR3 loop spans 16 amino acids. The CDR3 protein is CASSKDQGRGNSPLHF. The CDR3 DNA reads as TGTGCCAGCAGCAAAGATCAAGGAAGAGGGAATTCACCCCTCCACTTT.

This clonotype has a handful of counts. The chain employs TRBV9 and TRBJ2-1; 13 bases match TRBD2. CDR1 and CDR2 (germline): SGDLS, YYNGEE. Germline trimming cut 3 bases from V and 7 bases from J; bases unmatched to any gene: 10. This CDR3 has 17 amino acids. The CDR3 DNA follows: TGTGCCAGCAGCGGGAGGACTAGCGGGGGAGGGCCGAATGAGCAGTTCTTC. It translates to CASSGRTSGGGPNEQFF.

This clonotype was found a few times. This CDR3 is CASSLASVAGLREQFF. CDR3 DNA sequence: TGTGCCAGCAGCTTAGCATCCGTTGCGGGGTTGCGGGAGCAGTTCTTC. This chain uses TRBV11-3 with TRBJ2-1; perhaps TRBD2 as D (6 bases). V lost 1 base to trimming and J lost 10 bases, with 20 bases between them. The CDR3 covers 16 residues. CDR1 is SGHNT, CDR2 YENEEA, per germline.

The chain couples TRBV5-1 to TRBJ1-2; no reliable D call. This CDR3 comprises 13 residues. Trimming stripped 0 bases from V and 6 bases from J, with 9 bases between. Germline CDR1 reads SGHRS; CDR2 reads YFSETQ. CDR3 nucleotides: TGCGCCAGCAGCTTGGCTGGCAGGAATGGCTACACCTTC. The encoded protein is CASSLAGRNGYTF.

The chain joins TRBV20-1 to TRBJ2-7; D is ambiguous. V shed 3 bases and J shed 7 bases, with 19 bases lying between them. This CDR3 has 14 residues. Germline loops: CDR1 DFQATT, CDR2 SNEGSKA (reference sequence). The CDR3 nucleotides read TGCAGTGCTAGGGGCAACGCTCCGTCTGGGGAGCAGTACTTC. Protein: CSARGNAPSGEQYF.

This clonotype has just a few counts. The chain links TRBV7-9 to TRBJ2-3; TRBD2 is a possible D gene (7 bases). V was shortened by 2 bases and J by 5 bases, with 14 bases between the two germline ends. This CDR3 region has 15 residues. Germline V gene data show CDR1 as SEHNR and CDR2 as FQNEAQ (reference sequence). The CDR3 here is CASSLMAGARDTQYF. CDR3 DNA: TGTGCCAGCAGCTTAATGGCGGGGGCCAGAGATACGCAGTATTTT.